This TCR beta chain was captured by sequencing in a study of regulatory T cells in long-lasting Graves disease. Study conclusions and caveats: Small numbers of samples may have cut accuracy. Persistent disease showed a preference for TRBV28, TRBJ1-2 and TRBJ2-5.

Time point meaning: newly diagnosed GD, antithyroid drugs for less than 3 months. From PBMCs, RNA was extracted and then used to make the TCR library. This clonotype was counted ten times or more. Its antigen is currently unknown. In building TCR beta libraries, iRepertoire HTBI primers were used together with Arm-PCR of CDR3 regions. In the original workflow: Looking across samples, the authors found some 67 TRBV and 14 TRBJ segments. MiXCR, applied by TCRdb to the multiplex PCR reads, yields one record per CDR3 protein. Clone size and V and J calls follow TCRdb, not the original study. This sample has 520,000 or so distinct CDR3 sequences, with around 13% found just once. In germline, CDR1 is SQVTM, CDR2 ANQGSEA. V was shortened by 4 bases and J by 8 bases, with 14 bases between the two germline ends. This CDR3 region has 12 residues. Separately, the same data were catalogued under a study of T cells in Graves' hyperthyroidism and ophthalmopathy. That investigation notes: Initially, a first-round RT-PCR of the TCR CDR3 employed the HTBI primer set.

This sequence was found in a woman younger than 45 with Graves disease. This material consisted of peripheral blood mononuclear cells (PBMCs), taken at new diagnosis, from a patient treated with antithyroid drugs. The gene calls are TRBV29-1 and TRBJ1-2; D gene unclear. Here the CDR3 reads CSVGAALSGYTF. DNA for the CDR3: TGCAGCGTTGGTGCAGCCCTAAGCGGCTACACCTTC.